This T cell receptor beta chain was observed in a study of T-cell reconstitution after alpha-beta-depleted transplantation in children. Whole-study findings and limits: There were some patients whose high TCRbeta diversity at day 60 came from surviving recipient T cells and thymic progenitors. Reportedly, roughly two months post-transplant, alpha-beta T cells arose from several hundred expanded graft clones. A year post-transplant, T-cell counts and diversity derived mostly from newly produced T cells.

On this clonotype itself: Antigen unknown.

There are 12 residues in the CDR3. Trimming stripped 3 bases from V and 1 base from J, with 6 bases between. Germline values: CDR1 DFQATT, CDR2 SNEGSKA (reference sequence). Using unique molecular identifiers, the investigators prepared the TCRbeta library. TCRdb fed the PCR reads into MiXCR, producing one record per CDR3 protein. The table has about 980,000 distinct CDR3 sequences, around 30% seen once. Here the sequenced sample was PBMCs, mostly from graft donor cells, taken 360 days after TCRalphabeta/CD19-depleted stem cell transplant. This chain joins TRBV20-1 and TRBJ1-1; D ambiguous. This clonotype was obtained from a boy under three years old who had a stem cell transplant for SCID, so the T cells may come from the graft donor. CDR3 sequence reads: CSASTANTEAFF. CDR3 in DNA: TGCAGTGCTAGTACCGCGAACACTGAAGCTTTCTTT.